This T cell receptor beta chain is from a study of T-cell reconstitution after alpha-beta-depleted transplantation in children. Findings of the study overall: Surviving recipient T cells and thymic progenitors accounted for the high day-60 TCRbeta diversity observed in some patients.

This CDR3 contains 16 residues. Trimming left V 0 bases short and J 1 base short, with 11 bases between. CDR1 is SGHDT, CDR2 YYEEEE, per germline. As for this clonotype: Its antigen is unidentified.

Unique molecular identifiers were incorporated during preparation of the TCRbeta library. TCRdb re-derived calls from the PCR reads in MiXCR, one entry per CDR3 protein. This table holds about 110,000 distinct CDR3 sequences, about 6.5% found once. The material sequenced was PBMCs, mostly from graft donor cells, taken 360 days after TCRalphabeta/CD19-depleted stem cell transplant. The clonotype originates from a male patient aged 2-15 years who had a stem cell transplant for acute lymphoblastic leukemia, so the T cells may come from the graft donor. The chain carries TRBV5-6 and TRBJ1-5, with D possibly being TRBD1 (5 bases). CDR3: CASSLGPGGSNQPQHF. CDR3 in DNA: TGTGCCAGCAGCTTGGGGCCGGGGGGAAGCAATCAGCCCCAGCATTTT.